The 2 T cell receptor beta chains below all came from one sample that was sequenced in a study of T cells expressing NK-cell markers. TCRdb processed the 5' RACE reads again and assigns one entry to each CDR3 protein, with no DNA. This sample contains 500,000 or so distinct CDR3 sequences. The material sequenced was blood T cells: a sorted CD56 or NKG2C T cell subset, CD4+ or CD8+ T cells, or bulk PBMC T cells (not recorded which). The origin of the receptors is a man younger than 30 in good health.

CDR3 loop: CASSSPQGLVSPLHF. The chain uses TRBV5-6 and TRBJ1-6; the TCRdb call, TRBD1, lacks DNA for checking. The CDR3 length is 15 residues. Germline CDR1 reads SGHDT; CDR2 reads YYEEEE.

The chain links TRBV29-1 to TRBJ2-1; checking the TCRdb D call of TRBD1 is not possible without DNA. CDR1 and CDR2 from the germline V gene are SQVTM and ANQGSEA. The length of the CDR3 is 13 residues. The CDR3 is CSVWVGRANEQFF.